This T cell receptor beta chain originates from a study of T cells in Graves' hyperthyroidism and ophthalmopathy. This clonotype showed up just a few times. The source material, RNA transcripts, was used to amplify TCR beta CDR3 regions. The TCR CDR3 first-round RT-PCR relied on the HTBI primer set. One entry per CDR3 protein, called by TCRdb with MiXCR from the multiplex PCR reads. The repertoire holds hundreds of thousands of distinct CDR3 sequences, with about 15% as singletons. Germline V gives CDR1 MNHEY, CDR2 SMNVEV (reference sequence). The CDR3 contains 14 residues. V dropped 6 bases and J dropped 6; count of bases not matched to a gene: 9. Uncontrolled infection, other autoimmune disease, pregnancy or lactation excluded patients.

V usage is TRBV27 and J usage is TRBJ1-1, with 8 bases identical to TRBD1. The clonotype originates from a woman aged 40 to 49 with Graves' ophthalmopathy. Specimen: blood. This CDR3 reads CASSPGTGAAEAFF. The CDR3 DNA follows: TGTGCCAGCAGCCCCGGGACAGGCGCGGCTGAAGCTTTCTTT.